What follows is one TCR beta chain and its context. Its target is unknown. This entry comes from a study of CD8 T cells in ankylosing spondylitis. Study-wide results and limits: One TCR beta motif, made up of about 8 highly homologous variants, appeared characteristic of ankylosing spondylitis blood. Prior work had noted some motif variants in reactive arthritis blood and synovial fluid.

Looked up from germline, CDR1 is DFQATT and CDR2 is SNEGSKA (reference sequence). J lost 1 base, V lost 6 bases, and 7 bases had no gene match. The CDR3 is 14 amino acids. Libraries of TCR beta came from quantitative 5'-RACE with molecular barcodes. TCRdb reprocessed the 5' RACE reads with MiXCR, giving one entry per CDR3 protein. The sample gives 310,000 or so distinct CDR3 sequences, around 18% of which show up once; 7.5% to 9.5% is in the top ten. The sequencing sample was made of blood, either unsorted or a sorted T cell fraction (not recorded which). The rearrangement joins TRBV20-1 to TRBJ2-3; 7 nucleotides line up with TRBD1. The TCR was taken from a male donor with ankylosing spondylitis or in good health (not recorded which). In DNA form, the CDR3 reads TGCAGTGCCTCCGACAGGGCCGGCACAGATACGCAGTATTTT. Its protein is CSASDRAGTDTQYF.